The 18 T cell receptor beta chains listed next were all sequenced from one sample in a study of cytomegalovirus exposure and HLA in healthy donors. With 60 Vbeta and 13 Jbeta primers, the PCR was carried out. Data came from immunoSEQ multiplex PCR; TCRdb stores just in-frame clones and leaves some out. Here the sample spans 150,000 or so clones, 75% to 85% being singletons. Sequenced: PBMCs. Receptors were obtained from a woman younger than 30 in good health and CMV-seropositive.

The rearrangement uses TRBV28 and TRBJ1-5; TRBD1 matches at 7 bases. CDR1 is MDHEN, CDR2 SYDVKM, per germline. The CDR3 totals 14 residues. Losses at the gene ends were 5 bases for V and 6 bases for J; bases not matched to a gene: 7. In DNA form, the CDR3 reads TGTGCCAGCAGTCAAACAGGGGAAACTCAGCCCCAGCATTTT. Protein: CASSQTGETQPQHF.

The chain carries TRBV28 and TRBJ2-7; D is perhaps TRBD1 (5 bases). Trimming took off 8 bases at V and 5 bases at J, with 19 bases between the two ends. Germline V gene sequence: CDR1 MDHEN, CDR2 SYDVKM. The CDR3 totals 14 residues. The CDR3 coding sequence is TGTGCCAGCTTTAGGACGCAGGGTAATAACGAGCAGTACTTC. This gives the protein CASFRTQGNNEQYF.

This clone was counted once. V and J are TRBV9 and TRBJ2-3, with 8 positions matching TRBD1. This CDR3 is 18 amino acids long. Germline V gives CDR1 SGDLS, CDR2 YYNGEE. V shed 0 bases, J shed 4 bases, and the junction held 13 bases outside the gene matches. The CDR3 here is CASSVVGRTGSRPDTQYF. The CDR3 region has the DNA TGTGCCAGCAGCGTAGTAGGGAGGACAGGGTCCAGACCAGATACGCAGTATTTT.

The chain has TRBV2 and TRBJ2-1; a weak D match, TRBD2 (5 bases). V lost 6 bases to trimming and J lost 0 bases, with 12 bases between them. The germline CDR1 and CDR2 sequences are SNHLY and FYNNEI. The CDR3 runs to 15 residues. In DNA form, the CDR3 reads TGTGCCAGCAGCGAGCGGCGGAGCTCCTACAATGAGCAGTTCTTC. This encodes CASSERRSSYNEQFF.

This chain joins TRBV19 and TRBJ2-7; 8 bases map to TRBD1. The CDR3 sequence is 15 residues long. Germline CDR1 is LNHDA and CDR2 is SQIVND (reference sequence). The V gene end was trimmed by 0 bases and the J gene end by 1 base; junction bases not matched to a gene: 2. For the CDR3, the DNA is TGTGCCAGTAGTATAGAGTGGGACAGGTCCTACGAGCAGTACTTC. Residues: CASSIEWDRSYEQYF.

The rearrangement uses TRBV5-1 and TRBJ2-3; possibly TRBD1 for D (5 bases). Germline CDR1 SGHRS, CDR2 YFSETQ. The CDR3 is made up of 14 amino acids. Between the trimmed V and J ends, which lost 3 bases and 6 bases, there was a span of 14 bases. CDR3 loop: CASSSLGRHDTQYF. DNA of the CDR3: TGCGCCAGCAGCTCCCTGGGGCGGCACGATACGCAGTATTTT.

Regarding this clone: Other DNA sequences from this sample encode an identical CDR3 as well. This chain links TRBV7-2 with TRBJ1-5; TRBD1 might be the D (6 bases). Germline-derived CDR1 and CDR2 are SGHTA and FQGNSA. Trimming pared 3 bases from V and 4 bases from J, leaving 10 bases between. This CDR3 is built from 14 residues. The CDR3 reads CASSFRTDNQPQHF. DNA of the CDR3: TGTGCCAGCAGCTTTCGGACAGATAATCAGCCCCAGCATTTT.

The chain employs TRBV7-9 and TRBJ1-5; 8 bases are a match to TRBD1. CDR3 length: 17 residues. Trimming removed 1 base from V and 6 bases from J; junction bases left unmatched: 11. Germline-derived CDR1 and CDR2 are SEHNR and FQNEAQ (reference sequence). The CDR3: CASSLDPGQGGSQPQHF. The CDR3 nucleotides read TGTGCCAGCAGCTTAGACCCAGGACAGGGCGGTAGTCAGCCCCAGCATTTT.

The rearrangement joins TRBV5-1 to TRBJ2-3; D is undetermined. Deletions cut 1 base from V and 5 bases from J, with 5 bases between. Germline values: CDR1 SGHRS, CDR2 YFSETQ. This CDR3 is built from 12 residues. The CDR3, as DNA: TGCGCCAGCAGCTTGCGGGTAGATACGCAGTATTTT. It encodes CASSLRVDTQYF.

The CDR3 DNA reads TGCAGCGCGTGGTGGGCTTACGAGCAGTACTTC. It codes for CSAWWAYEQYF. The chain has TRBV29-1 and TRBJ2-7; D gene ambiguous. Looked up from germline, CDR1 is SQVTM and CDR2 is ANQGSEA. V dropped 7 bases and J dropped 4 bases, with 11 bases sitting between them. The CDR3 runs to 11 residues.

The rearrangement uses TRBV4-2 and TRBJ1-2, with no clear D. Trimming took off 0 bases at V and 1 base at J, with 15 bases between the two ends. The germline CDR1 and CDR2 sequences are LGHNA and YNFKEQ. The CDR3 has 17 residues. The CDR3: CASSQDPRGGLNYGYTF. The CDR3 nucleotides are TGTGCCAGCAGCCAAGATCCGCGAGGTGGTCTTAACTATGGCTACACCTTC.

This clone appeared once. The chain has TRBV5-5 and TRBJ2-5; D is unclear. The CDR3 length is 14 residues. Trimming stripped 4 bases from V and 5 bases from J, with 15 bases between. Germline CDR1 reads SGHKS; CDR2 reads YYEKEE (reference sequence). The CDR3, as DNA: TGTGCCAGCAGCCCGCCCCCGGCCGGGGAGACCCAGTACTTC. It yields the protein CASSPPPAGETQYF.

The chain is built from TRBV6-1 and TRBJ2-1, with D hard to call. Germline V lookup: CDR1 MNHNS, CDR2 SASEGT. CDR3 length: 14 residues. V was clipped by 6 bases and J by 5 bases, with 14 bases between them. The CDR3 coding sequence is TGTGCCAGCAGGAGAACTCTACAGAACAATGAGCAGTTCTTC. It encodes CASRRTLQNNEQFF.

Worth noting for this clone: At one of its ends the junction is not consistent with the germline gene, which may arise from a read error. The gene calls are TRBV7-6 and TRBJ2-5, with TRBD2 identical over 11 bases. The germline V gene has CDR1 SGHVS and CDR2 FNYEAQ. The CDR3 has 13 amino acids. In DNA form, the CDR3 reads TGTGCCAGCAGCTCCGTGGTAGCGGGGGGGCCCGACTTC. The encoded protein is CASSSVVAGGPDF.

Here the CDR3 DNA reads TGTGCCAGCAGCTGGATGGAGAGCACTGAAGCTTTCTTT. Translation gives CASSWMESTEAFF. The rearrangement links TRBV14 to TRBJ1-1; D unclear. The CDR3 is made up of 13 amino acids. Trimming took off 5 bases at V and 4 bases at J, with 11 bases between the two ends. Per germline, CDR1 SGHDN and CDR2 FVKESK.

V and J are TRBV13 and TRBJ2-7, with 8 nucleotides matching TRBD1. CDR1 and CDR2 from the germline V gene are PRHDT and FYEKMQ (reference sequence). The CDR3 runs 15 residues. V gave up 5 bases and J gave up 2 bases; unmatched junction bases: 8. CDR3 bases: TGTGCCAGCAGCCCCGACAGGGGCTATACCTACGAGCAGTACTTC. Protein sequence: CASSPDRGYTYEQYF. The full variable domain, its missing parts supplied by reference TRBV13 and TRBJ2-7, is AAGVIQSPRHLIKEKRETATLKCYPIPRHDTVYWYQQGPGQDPQFLISFYEKMQSDKGSIPDRFSAQQFSDYHSELNMSSLELGDSALYFCASSPDRGYTYEQYFGPGTRLTVT.

About this clone itself: Mismatch with germline at one junction end may stem from a read error. The V call is TRBV7-9, the J call TRBJ2-7, with D unclear. Germline V gene data show CDR1 as SEHNR and CDR2 as FQNEAQ (reference sequence). This CDR3 spans 13 amino acids. The CDR3 bases are TGTGCCAGCAGCTTAGACAGTTTGTACGGGCAGTACTTC. Translated: CASSLDSLYGQYF.

The chain joins TRBV13 to TRBJ1-6; D possibly corresponds to TRBD1 (6 bases). V lost 4 bases, J lost 7 bases, and 11 bases lay in between. There are 14 residues in the CDR3. Looked up from germline, CDR1 is PRHDT and CDR2 is FYEKMQ (reference sequence). The CDR3 loop is CASSSRTDNSPLHF. In nucleotides, the CDR3 is TGTGCCAGCAGCTCGCGGACAGACAATTCACCCCTCCACTTT.